These T cell receptor beta chains were read from a single sample in a study of vaccination effects on CD4 cells after COVID-19. No antigen has been identified for these receptors. The method was immunoSEQ multiplex PCR; TCRdb's version includes in-frame clones alone and lacks a portion of them. The sample yields about 73,000 clones, approximately 75% seen once. Sequenced material: CD4+ T cells from PBMCs cultured with HCoV-NL63 spike peptides, taken before COVID-19 vaccination. Source of these receptors: a human donor who received a COVID-19 vaccine. Each CDR3 is given with its conserved first and last residue. The D gene is left open where the match is weak. Only some rows state a clone size, as once, few, many or a class for expanded clones.

CDR3aa,CDR3nt,d_gene,len,v_gene,abundance,j_gene
CASSRGEPIQETQYF,TGTGCCAGCTCACGCGGGGAGCCCATACAAGAGACCCAGTACTTC,.,15,TRBV18,.,TRBJ2-5
CASSPRGNQPQHF,TGTGCCAGCAGTCCGAGGGGGAACCAGCCCCAGCATTTT,.,13,TRBV7-2,few,TRBJ1-5
CASSSRTRDTRNEQFF,TGTGCCAGCAGCTCACGTACCCGGGACACGCGAAATGAGCAGTTCTTC,.,16,TRBV7-9,.,TRBJ2-1
CASSAQGGLFPGELFF,TGTGCCAGCAGCGCCCAGGGTGGTCTATTCCCCGGGGAGCTGTTTTTT,.,16,TRBV7-2,.,TRBJ2-2
CAISESTVTDTQYF,TGTGCCATCAGTGAGTCTACAGTCACAGATACGCAGTATTTT,.,14,TRBV10-3,.,TRBJ2-3
CASSGRAGGARRETQYF,TGTGCCAGCAGTGGTAGGGCGGGAGGGGCTCGTAGGGAGACCCAGTACTTC,TRBD2,17,TRBV2,once,TRBJ2-5
CASSSSGGATEQFF,TGTGCCAGCAGCTCTAGCGGGGGGGCCACTGAGCAGTTCTTC,TRBD2,14,TRBV6-2/TRBV6-3,.,TRBJ2-1
CSHAGRGGGRQETQYF,TGCAGTCACGCCGGGAGGGGCGGGGGGAGACAAGAGACCCAGTACTTC,TRBD2,16,TRBV29-1,.,TRBJ2-5
CASSPIVASGGGNEQFF,TGCGCCAGCAGCCCGATCGTTGCTAGCGGGGGGGGCAATGAGCAGTTCTTC,TRBD2,17,TRBV5-1,.,TRBJ2-1
CASSLGLAGTGELFF,TGTGCCAGCAGCCTGGGACTAGCGGGGACCGGGGAGCTGTTTTTT,TRBD2,15,TRBV7-3,.,TRBJ2-2
CASSPYRGPGRETQYF,TGTGCCAGCAGCCCGTACAGGGGCCCGGGGCGAGAGACCCAGTACTTC,TRBD1,16,TRBV7-8,.,TRBJ2-5